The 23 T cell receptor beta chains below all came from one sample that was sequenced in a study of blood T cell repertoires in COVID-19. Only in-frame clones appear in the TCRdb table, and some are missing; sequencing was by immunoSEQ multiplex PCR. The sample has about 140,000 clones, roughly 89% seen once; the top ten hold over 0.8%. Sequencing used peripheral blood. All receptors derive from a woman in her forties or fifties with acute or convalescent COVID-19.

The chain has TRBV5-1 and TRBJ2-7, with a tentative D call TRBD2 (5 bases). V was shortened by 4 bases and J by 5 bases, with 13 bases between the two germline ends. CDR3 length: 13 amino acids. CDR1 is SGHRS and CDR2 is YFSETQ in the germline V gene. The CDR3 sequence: CASSGWMGDEQYF. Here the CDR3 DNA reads TGCGCCAGCAGCGGATGGATGGGAGACGAGCAGTACTTC.

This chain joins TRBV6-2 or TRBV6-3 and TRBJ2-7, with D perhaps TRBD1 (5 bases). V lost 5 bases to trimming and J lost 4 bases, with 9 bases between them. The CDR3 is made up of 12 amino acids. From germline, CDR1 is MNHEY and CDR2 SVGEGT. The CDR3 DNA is TGTGCCAGCAGTCAACGACAGTACGAGCAGTACTTC. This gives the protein CASSQRQYEQYF.

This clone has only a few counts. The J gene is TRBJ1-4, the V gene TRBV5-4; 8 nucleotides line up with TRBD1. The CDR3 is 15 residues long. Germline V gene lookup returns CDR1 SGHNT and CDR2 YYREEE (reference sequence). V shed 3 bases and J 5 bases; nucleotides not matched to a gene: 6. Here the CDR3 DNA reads TGTGCCAGCAGCTCTAACAGGGGGGGGAATGAAAAACTGTTTTTT. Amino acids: CASSSNRGGNEKLFF.

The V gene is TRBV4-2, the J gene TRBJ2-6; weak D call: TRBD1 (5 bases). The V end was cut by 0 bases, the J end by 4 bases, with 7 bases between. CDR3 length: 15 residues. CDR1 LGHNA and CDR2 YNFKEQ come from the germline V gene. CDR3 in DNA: TGTGCCAGCAGCCAAGAAGGGGTCGGGGCCAACGTCCTGACTTTC. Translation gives CASSQEGVGANVLTF.

The CDR3 protein is CATGTGDQPQHF. As DNA, the CDR3 is TGTGCCACCGGAACAGGAGATCAGCCCCAGCATTTT. The chain employs TRBV24-1 and TRBJ1-5; possibly TRBD1 for D (5 bases). This CDR3 comprises 12 residues. V lost 9 bases and J lost 5, with 10 bases in between. Germline values: CDR1 KGHDR, CDR2 SFDVKD.

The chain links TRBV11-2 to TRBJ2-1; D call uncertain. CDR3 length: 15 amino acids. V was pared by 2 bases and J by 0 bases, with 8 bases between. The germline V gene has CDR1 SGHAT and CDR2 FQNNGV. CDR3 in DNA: TGTGCCAGCAGCTTACGAGTAGCCTCCTACAATGAGCAGTTCTTC. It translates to CASSLRVASYNEQFF.

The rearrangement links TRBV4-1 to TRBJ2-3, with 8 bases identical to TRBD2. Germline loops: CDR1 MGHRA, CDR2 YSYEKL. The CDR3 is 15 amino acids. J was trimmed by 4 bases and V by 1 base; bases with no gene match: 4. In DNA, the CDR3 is TGCGCCAGCAGCCAAGTAGGGACTAGTCCAGATACGCAGTATTTT. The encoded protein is CASSQVGTSPDTQYF.

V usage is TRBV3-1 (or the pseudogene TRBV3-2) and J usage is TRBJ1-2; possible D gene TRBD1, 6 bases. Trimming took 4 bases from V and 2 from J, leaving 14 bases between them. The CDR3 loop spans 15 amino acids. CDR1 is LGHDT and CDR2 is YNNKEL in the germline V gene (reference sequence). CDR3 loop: CASSPGRGHNYGYTF. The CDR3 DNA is TGTGCCAGCAGCCCCGGTAGGGGACACAACTATGGCTACACCTTC.

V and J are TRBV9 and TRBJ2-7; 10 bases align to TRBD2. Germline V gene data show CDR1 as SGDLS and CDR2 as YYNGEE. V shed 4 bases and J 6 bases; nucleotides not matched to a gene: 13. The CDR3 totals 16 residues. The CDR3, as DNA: TGTGCCAGCAGCTTTTCAGAGCGGGGGGGCCAGGTCGAGCAGTACTTC. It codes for CASSFSERGGQVEQYF.

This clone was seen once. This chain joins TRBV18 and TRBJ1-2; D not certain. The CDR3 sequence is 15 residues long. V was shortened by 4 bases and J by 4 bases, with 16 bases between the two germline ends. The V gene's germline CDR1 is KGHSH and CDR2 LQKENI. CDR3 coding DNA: TGTGCCAGCTCACGTGAGGGCAATTTTTTCTATGGCTACACCTTC. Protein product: CASSREGNFFYGYTF.

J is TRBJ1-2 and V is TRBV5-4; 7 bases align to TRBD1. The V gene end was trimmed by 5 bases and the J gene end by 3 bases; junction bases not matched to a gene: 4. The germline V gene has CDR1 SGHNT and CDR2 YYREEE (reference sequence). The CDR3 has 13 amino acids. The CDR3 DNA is TGTGCCAGCAGATTAACAGGGGACTATGGCTACACCTTC. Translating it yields CASRLTGDYGYTF.

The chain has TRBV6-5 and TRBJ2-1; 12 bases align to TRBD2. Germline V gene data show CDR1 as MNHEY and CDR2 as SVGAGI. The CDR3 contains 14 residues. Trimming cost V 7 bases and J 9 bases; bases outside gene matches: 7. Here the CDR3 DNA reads TGTGCCAGCAAACGACTAGCGGGAGCGGCTGAGCAGTTCTTC. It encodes CASKRLAGAAEQFF.

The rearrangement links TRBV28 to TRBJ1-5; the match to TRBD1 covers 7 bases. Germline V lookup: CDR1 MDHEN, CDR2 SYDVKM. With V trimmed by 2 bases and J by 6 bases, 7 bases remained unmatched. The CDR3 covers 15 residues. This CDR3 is CASSLRAGGLQPQHF. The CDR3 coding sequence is TGTGCCAGCAGTTTACGGGCAGGGGGACTTCAGCCCCAGCATTTT.

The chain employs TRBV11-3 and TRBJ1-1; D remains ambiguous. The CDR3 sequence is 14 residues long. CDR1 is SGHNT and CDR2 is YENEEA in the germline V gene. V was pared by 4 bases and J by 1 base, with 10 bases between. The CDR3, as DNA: TGTGCCAGCAGCTCAACATCATGGAACACTGAAGCTTTCTTT. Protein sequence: CASSSTSWNTEAFF.

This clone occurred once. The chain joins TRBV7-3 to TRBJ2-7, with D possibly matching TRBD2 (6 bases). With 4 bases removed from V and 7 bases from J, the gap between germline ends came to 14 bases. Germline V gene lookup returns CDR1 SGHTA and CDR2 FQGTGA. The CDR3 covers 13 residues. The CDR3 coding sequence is TGTGCCAGCAGCTGGGACTCCCAACGGGAGCAGTACTTC. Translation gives CASSWDSQREQYF.

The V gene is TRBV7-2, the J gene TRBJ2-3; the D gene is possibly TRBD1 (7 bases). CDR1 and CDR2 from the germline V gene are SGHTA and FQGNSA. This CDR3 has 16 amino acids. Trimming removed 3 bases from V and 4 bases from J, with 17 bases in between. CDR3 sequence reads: CASSFPGGGRPDTQYF. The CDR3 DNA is TGTGCCAGCAGCTTCCCTGGAGGGGGCAGGCCAGATACGCAGTATTTT.

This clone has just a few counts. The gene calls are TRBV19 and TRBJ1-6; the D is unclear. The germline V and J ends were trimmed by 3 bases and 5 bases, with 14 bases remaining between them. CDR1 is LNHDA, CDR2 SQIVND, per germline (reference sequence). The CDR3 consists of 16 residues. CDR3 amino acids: CASSMSASGDNSPLHF. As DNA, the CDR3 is TGTGCCAGTAGTATGTCGGCCTCGGGAGATAATTCACCCCTCCACTTT.

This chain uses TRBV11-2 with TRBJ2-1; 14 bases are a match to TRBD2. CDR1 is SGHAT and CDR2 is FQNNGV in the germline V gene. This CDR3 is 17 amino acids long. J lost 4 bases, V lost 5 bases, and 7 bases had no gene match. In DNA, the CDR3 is TGTGCCAGCAGCACCCGACTAGCGGGGGGGCCGTACAATGAGCAGTTCTTC. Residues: CASSTRLAGGPYNEQFF.

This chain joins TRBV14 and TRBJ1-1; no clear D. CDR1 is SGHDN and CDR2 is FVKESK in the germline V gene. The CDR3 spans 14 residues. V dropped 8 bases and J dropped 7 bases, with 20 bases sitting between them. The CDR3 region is CASQFRGYINEAFF. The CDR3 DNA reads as TGTGCCAGCCAGTTCCGGGGATATATTAATGAAGCTTTCTTT.

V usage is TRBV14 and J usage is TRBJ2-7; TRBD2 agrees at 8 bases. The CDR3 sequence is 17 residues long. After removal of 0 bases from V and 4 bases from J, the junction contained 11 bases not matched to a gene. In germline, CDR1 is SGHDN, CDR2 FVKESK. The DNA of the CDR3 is TGTGCCAGCAGCCAAGATCCGCCGGGAGGGGGAAAATACGAGCAGTACTTC. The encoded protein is CASSQDPPGGGKYEQYF. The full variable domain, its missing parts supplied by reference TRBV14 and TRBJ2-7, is EAGVTQFPSHSVIEKGQTVTLRCDPISGHDNLYWYRRVMGKEIKFLLHFVKESKQDESGMPNNRFLAERTGGTYSTLKVQPAELEDSGVYFCASSQDPPGGGKYEQYFGPGTRLTVT.

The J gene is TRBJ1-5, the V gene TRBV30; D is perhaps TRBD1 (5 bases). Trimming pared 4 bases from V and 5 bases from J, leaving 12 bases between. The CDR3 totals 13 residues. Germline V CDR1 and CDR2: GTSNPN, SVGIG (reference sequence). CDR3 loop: CAWTRQTDQPQHF. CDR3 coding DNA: TGTGCCTGGACCCGACAGACCGATCAGCCCCAGCATTTT.

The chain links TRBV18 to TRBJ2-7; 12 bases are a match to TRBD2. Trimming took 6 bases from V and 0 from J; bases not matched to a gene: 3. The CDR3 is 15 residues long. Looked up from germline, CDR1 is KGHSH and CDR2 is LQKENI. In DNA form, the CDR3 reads TGTGCCAGCTCCCCGACTAGCGGGGGCTCCTACGAGCAGTACTTC. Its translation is CASSPTSGGSYEQYF.

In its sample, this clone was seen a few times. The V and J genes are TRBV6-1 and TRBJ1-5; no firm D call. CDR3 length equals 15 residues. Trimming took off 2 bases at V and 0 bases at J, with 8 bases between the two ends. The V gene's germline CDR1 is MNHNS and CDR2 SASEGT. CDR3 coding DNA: TGTGCCAGCAGTGAAACACTATATAGCAATCAGCCCCAGCATTTT. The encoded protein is CASSETLYSNQPQHF.